This record concerns one TCR beta chain sequence. The antigen is unknown. The sample belongs to a study of PD-1 blockade in mismatch repair-deficient tumors. General observations from the study: Tumor-resident clones, often absent from pretreatment blood, expanded after pembrolizumab and then contracted.

Germline V gene sequence: CDR1 SEHNR, CDR2 FQNEAQ (reference sequence). The CDR3 is 16 residues long. V was trimmed by 5 bases and J by 0 bases, leaving 17 bases between them. Profiled with immunoSEQ multiplex PCR; TCRdb holds only in-frame clones, not every one. The table includes about 130,000 clones, around nine tenths detected once. The TCR-sequenced patients were a few responders to pembrolizumab. The sequences come from peripheral blood, collected about 17 months after starting pembrolizumab. The sequence was obtained from an adult with mismatch repair-deficient cancer. The chain employs TRBV7-9 and TRBJ2-7, with D possibly being TRBD1 (5 bases). The CDR3 DNA reads as TGTGCCAGCAGCCAGACCGGACATCGCAGCTCCTACGAGCAGTACTTC. Amino acids: CASSQTGHRSSYEQYF.